This T cell receptor (beta chain) was retrieved from a study of blood T cell repertoires in COVID-19. Whole-study context: The United States, Italy and Spain provided the acute and convalescent COVID-19 samples.

Original processing methods: For nucleated cells, counts were estimated from reference gene primer amplification. Libraries were prepared by immunoSEQ multiplex PCR; TCRdb keeps only in-frame clonotypes and omits some of them. V, J and clone size are taken as reported in that table, and D and trimming were inferred from the DNA itself. The table has some 510,000 clones, roughly 90% seen once. V was pared by 8 bases and J by 0 bases, with 14 bases between. Germline CDR1 is KGHSH and CDR2 is LQKENI. The length of the CDR3 is 16 residues. The rearrangement joins TRBV18 to TRBJ1-6, with D possibly being TRBD1 (5 bases). The sequence was obtained from a middle-aged woman who had recovered from COVID-19. Sequenced: PBMCs or T cells enriched from blood (not recorded which). The CDR3 coding sequence is TGTGCCAGCACCCCGGACACGCACTCCTATAATTCACCCCTCCACTTT. It encodes CASTPDTHSYNSPLHF.